Detailed here is one T cell receptor beta chain. Its cognate antigen is unknown. These data are taken from a study of cytomegalovirus exposure and HLA in healthy donors. The CDR3 contains 13 residues. Germline V gene sequence: CDR1 SQVTM, CDR2 ANQGSEA. V was shortened by 7 bases and J by 4 bases, with 16 bases between the two germline ends. Healthy bone marrow donors made up the donor group. Study-level results: A few V segments could not be told apart, such as TRBV6-2 and TRBV6-3, and were left out.

60 Vbeta and 13 Jbeta primers were used in PCR. Clones were sequenced by immunoSEQ multiplex PCR, and TCRdb holds only the in-frame ones, with some missing. The data hold 100,000 to 150,000 clones, with under 12% observed a single time. The receptor was derived from a woman in her late teens or twenties in good health and CMV-seropositive. The V call is TRBV29-1, the J call TRBJ1-1; D is possibly TRBD1 (5 bases). Sequencing was done on a sample of PBMCs. CDR3 sequence reads: CSGSDSFSTEAFF. CDR3 nucleotide sequence: TGCAGCGGGTCCGACAGCTTCAGCACTGAAGCTTTCTTT.